The 24 T cell receptor beta chains below come from one sample, sequenced in a study of CD8+CD57+ T cells in acquired aplastic anemia. Patients picked for sequencing had shown CD8+CD57+ cell expansion detected by flow cytometry. Genomic DNA provided the template from which TCR beta VDJ and CDR3 profiles were obtained. TCRdb ran MiXCR on the reads and lists one entry per CDR3 protein. The repertoire holds 160,000 or so distinct CDR3 sequences, with roughly 50% as singletons. Sequencing used sorted CD4+, CD8+, or CD8+CD57+ T cells (not recorded which) from PBMCs. The receptors here all came from a human donor with aplastic anemia.

A few counts support this clonotype. The conserved phenylalanine or tryptophan normally closing the CDR3 is absent here, so this likely arose from a read error. This chain links TRBV10-3 with TRBJ1-5; D gene uncertain. CDR1 and CDR2 (germline): ENHRY, SYGVKD. V was cut by 1 base and J by 0 bases, with 10 bases left in between. The CDR3 length is 16 residues. CDR3 in amino acids: CAISELEAVSNQPQHV. The CDR3, as DNA: TGTGCCATCAGTGAGTTGGAGGCAGTTAGCAATCAGCCCCAGCATGTT.

At least ten counts were recorded for this clonotype. The rearrangement links TRBV5-4 to TRBJ2-1, with 8 bases fitting TRBD1. The CDR3 sequence is 13 residues long. Germline V gene data show CDR1 as SGHNT and CDR2 as YYREEE (reference sequence). V dropped 4 bases and J dropped 9; count of bases not matched to a gene: 6. This chain's CDR3 is CASSRDRFAEQFF. The CDR3 nucleotides read TGTGCCAGCAGCAGGGACAGGTTTGCTGAGCAGTTCTTC.

This clonotype was seen only once. Just one base apart from a much larger clone, this may be a read error. The V call is TRBV30, the J call TRBJ1-1; a possible D gene is TRBD1 (5 bases). The CDR3 totals 13 residues. Per germline, CDR1 GTSNPN and CDR2 SVGIG (reference sequence). The CDR3 DNA sequence: TGTGCCTGGAGTGTCCAGGGTAACACTGGAGCTTTCTTT. It encodes CAWSVQGNTGAFF.

This clonotype was detected many times. The CDR3, as DNA: TGTGCCAGCATCGAGGGACTAGCGAGTAACACCGGGGAGCTGTTTTTT. Its protein product is CASIEGLASNTGELFF. The chain uses TRBV2 and TRBJ2-2; 10 nucleotides align to TRBD2. The V segment lost 7 bases and the J segment 2 bases; nucleotides outside the gene matches: 7. In germline, CDR1 is SNHLY, CDR2 FYNNEI. CDR3 length: 16 residues.

The rearrangement links TRBV2 to TRBJ2-7, with D unresolved. Germline V lookup: CDR1 SNHLY, CDR2 FYNNEI. This CDR3 has 13 residues. V was pared by 3 bases and J by 7 bases, with 13 bases between. Here the CDR3 DNA reads TGTGCCAGCAGTGACCAGGTATCGTGGGAGCAGTACTTC. It yields the protein CASSDQVSWEQYF.

This sequence joins TRBV19 and TRBJ2-7; D possibly corresponds to TRBD1 (5 bases). CDR3 size: 15 residues. Germline V gives CDR1 LNHDA, CDR2 SQIVND (reference sequence). The ends were cut back, 6 bases at V and 0 bases at J, with 15 bases in the middle. CDR3 bases: TGTGCCAGTAGCCCGACAGCACACTACTCCTACGAGCAGTACTTC. This gives the protein CASSPTAHYSYEQYF.

This chain joins TRBV27 and TRBJ1-1; D not certain. This CDR3 has 14 residues. V lost 4 bases to trimming and J lost 2 bases, with 11 bases between them. Germline loops: CDR1 MNHEY, CDR2 SMNVEV (reference sequence). Here the CDR3 reads CASSSRTENTEAFF. The CDR3 DNA is TGTGCCAGCAGTTCGAGGACCGAAAACACTGAAGCTTTCTTT.

A note on this clonotype: One base away lies a much larger clone, so this may be a sequencing read error. The chain is built from TRBV24-1 and TRBJ2-7; 8 bases line up with TRBD1. The CDR3 has 13 residues. The J segment lost 6 bases and the V segment lost 6 bases, leaving 6 bases of the junction unmatched. Germline V CDR1 and CDR2: KGHDR, SFDVKD. The CDR3 here is CATSLNRGTEQYV. The CDR3 DNA sequence: TGTGCCACCAGTCTGAACAGGGGGACCGAGCAGTACGTC.

V gene TRBV25-1 combines with J gene TRBJ1-6; no clear D gene. V was clipped by 6 bases and J by 6 bases, with 18 bases between them. Germline V gives CDR1 MGHDK, CDR2 SYGVNS. The CDR3 loop spans 16 amino acids. The chain's CDR3 is CASSRPRQVPNSPLHF. The CDR3 DNA follows: TGTGCCAGCAGCCGTCCAAGGCAGGTTCCTAATTCACCCCTCCACTTT.

This clonotype was detected ten times or more. This chain uses TRBV20-1 with TRBJ2-3, with TRBD2 matching 9 bases. The CDR3 length is 14 residues. Germline trimming cut 5 bases from V and 5 bases from J; bases unmatched to any gene: 8. Per the germline V gene, CDR1 is DFQATT and CDR2 is SNEGSKA (reference sequence). This CDR3 is CSAFSGSEIDTQYF. The CDR3 bases are TGCAGTGCTTTTAGCGGGAGTGAGATAGATACGCAGTATTTT.

Of note for this clonotype: One end of the junction fails to match germline, which may point to a read error. The CDR3 region is CASSLTRANEQFF. The CDR3 DNA is TGTGCTAGCAGCTTAACCAGGGCGAATGAGCAGTTCTTC. The V and J genes are TRBV7-7 and TRBJ2-7; maybe TRBD1 (5 bases). Judging by the DNA end, TRBJ2-1 fits better; the J call may be wrong. This CDR3 contains 13 residues. Per the germline V gene, CDR1 is SSHAT and CDR2 is FNYEAQ (reference sequence).

Details on this clonotype: Mismatch with germline at one junction end may stem from a read error. The chain employs TRBV24-1 and TRBJ1-2; D is uncertain. The CDR3 is made up of 12 amino acids. In germline, CDR1 is KGHDR, CDR2 SFDVKD. The CDR3 DNA is TGTGCCATCAGTGACTCCGTTTATGGCTACACCTTC. Protein: CAISDSVYGYTF.

At least ten counts were recorded for this clonotype. This sequence joins TRBV14 and TRBJ1-6; D perhaps matches TRBD1 (6 bases). V was shortened by 3 bases and J by 7 bases, with 13 bases between the two germline ends. The germline gives CDR1 SGHDN, CDR2 FVKESK. This CDR3 is 15 amino acids long. As DNA, the CDR3 is TGTGCCAGCAGCCAGGGGTATACAGGGAATTCACCCCTCCACTTT. Translating it yields CASSQGYTGNSPLHF.

Points on this clonotype: The CDR3 does not close with the conserved phenylalanine or tryptophan, likely indicating a read error. The chain recombines TRBV11-3 with TRBJ1-2, with D tentatively TRBD1 (6 bases). Per germline, CDR1 SGHNT and CDR2 YENEEA. The V gene lost 4 bases and the J gene lost 5 bases, with 11 bases spanning the gap. CDR3 length: 13 residues. In nucleotides, the CDR3 is TGTGCCAGCAGCTCGACAGGAGAATATGGCTACACCCTC. Translating it yields CASSSTGEYGYTL.

This clonotype occurred many times. The chain has TRBV6-6 and TRBJ1-1; D remains unclear. The germline gives CDR1 MNHNY, CDR2 SVGAGI (reference sequence). Trimming removed 0 bases at V and 4 bases at J, with 6 bases between. CDR3 length: 13 residues. The CDR3 sequence is CASSYSRSTEAFF. The CDR3 DNA sequence: TGTGCCAGCAGTTACTCCCGGAGCACTGAAGCTTTCTTT.

The V and J genes are TRBV19 and TRBJ1-1, with a possible D match to TRBD1 (5 bases). CDR1 is LNHDA and CDR2 is SQIVND in the germline V gene (reference sequence). This CDR3 has 14 residues. The ends were cut back, 9 bases at V and 8 bases at J, with 22 bases in the middle. The CDR3 nucleotides read TGTGCCAGCAGCCCCGGGGGGGGAAGAGAAGAAGCTTTCTTT. Amino acid sequence: CASSPGGGREEAFF.

About this clonotype: With a much larger clone just one base away, this may be a read error. No conserved phenylalanine or tryptophan is present at the end of the CDR3, so a read error is the likely explanation. The chain joins TRBV7-8 to TRBJ2-1, with D uncertain. V was shortened by 5 bases and J by 3 bases, with 14 bases between the two germline ends. Germline loops: CDR1 SGHVS, CDR2 FQNEAQ. CDR3 size: 15 residues. CDR3 DNA: TGTGCCAGCAGCCAAGAAGCTCAAAACTACAATGAGCAGTTCCTC. Translating gives CASSQEAQNYNEQFL.

The table lists this clonotype with many counts. The chain has TRBV12-3 or TRBV12-4 and TRBJ2-1, with 10 bases aligning to TRBD1. The trim removed 4 bases at V and 15 bases at J, leaving 12 bases unmatched. This CDR3 spans 14 amino acids. CDR3 residues: CASSSNTGTGAPFF. The CDR3 bases are TGTGCCAGCAGTTCAAACACCGGGACAGGGGCCCCGTTCTTC.

The rearrangement links TRBV6-1 to TRBJ1-2; 7 bases agree with TRBD1. CDR3 size: 16 residues. Trimming at V came to 5 bases and at J to 2 bases, leaving 11 bases not matched to a gene. Germline V lookup: CDR1 MNHNS, CDR2 SASEGT. CDR3 in amino acids: CASSTAGGNPNYGYTF. The CDR3, as DNA: TGTGCCAGCAGTACGGCAGGGGGAAACCCGAACTATGGCTACACCTTC.

The rearrangement uses TRBV20-1 and TRBJ1-6; tentatively, D is TRBD1 (6 bases). The germline CDR1 and CDR2 sequences are DFQATT and SNEGSKA (reference sequence). CDR3 length: 14 amino acids. Trimming left V 3 bases short and J 5 bases short, with 11 bases between. CDR3: CSASVDSNNSPLHF. CDR3 sequence (DNA): TGCAGTGCTAGTGTGGACAGCAATAATTCACCCCTCCACTTT.

This rearrangement joins TRBV10-2 to TRBJ1-1; 7 bases are shared with TRBD1. Germline V lookup: CDR1 WSHSY, CDR2 SAAADI. The CDR3 is 14 residues long. V lost 11 bases to trimming and J lost 4 bases; unmatched junction nucleotides: 13. DNA of the CDR3: TGCGCCCTCCAAGGGGGCGCCGGGGCCACTGAAGCTTTCTTT. Translated, it gives CALQGGAGATEAFF.

This clonotype was seen ten or more times. This chain joins TRBV9 and TRBJ1-5; a possible D gene is TRBD1 (5 bases). The CDR3 sequence is 15 residues long. The germline V gene has CDR1 SGDLS and CDR2 YYNGEE. V dropped 4 bases and J dropped 5 bases, with 16 bases sitting between them. The CDR3 loop is CASSPGPRTDQPQHF. As DNA, the CDR3 is TGTGCCAGCAGCCCGGGGCCCCGGACCGATCAGCCCCAGCATTTT. Together with reference TRBV9 and TRBJ1-5, the CDR3 gives the full variable domain: DSGVTQTPKHLITATGQRVTLRCSPRSGDLSVYWYQQSLDQGLQFLIQYYNGEERAKGNILERFSAQQFPDLHSELNLSSLELGDSALYFCASSPGPRTDQPQHFGDGTRLSIL.

In its sample, this clonotype is medium-sized (0.01 to 0.1%). The CDR3 DNA sequence: TGTGCCAGCACAGTAAGTAGGGACACTGAAGCTTTCTTT. Protein product: CASTVSRDTEAFF. The chain uses TRBV2 and TRBJ1-1, with D uncertain. With 7 bases removed from V and 3 bases from J, the gap between germline ends came to 12 bases. This CDR3 has 13 residues. Germline V gene lookup returns CDR1 SNHLY and CDR2 FYNNEI.

This CDR3 reads CASSQTGGRLTGELFF. The CDR3 DNA reads TGTGCCAGCAGTCAAACGGGGGGACGTCTCACCGGGGAGCTGTTTTTT. The chain carries TRBV28 and TRBJ2-2; 7 bases line up with TRBD2. The germline V gene has CDR1 MDHEN and CDR2 SYDVKM. J was trimmed by 4 bases and V by 5 bases; bases with no gene match: 10. The CDR3 loop spans 16 amino acids.